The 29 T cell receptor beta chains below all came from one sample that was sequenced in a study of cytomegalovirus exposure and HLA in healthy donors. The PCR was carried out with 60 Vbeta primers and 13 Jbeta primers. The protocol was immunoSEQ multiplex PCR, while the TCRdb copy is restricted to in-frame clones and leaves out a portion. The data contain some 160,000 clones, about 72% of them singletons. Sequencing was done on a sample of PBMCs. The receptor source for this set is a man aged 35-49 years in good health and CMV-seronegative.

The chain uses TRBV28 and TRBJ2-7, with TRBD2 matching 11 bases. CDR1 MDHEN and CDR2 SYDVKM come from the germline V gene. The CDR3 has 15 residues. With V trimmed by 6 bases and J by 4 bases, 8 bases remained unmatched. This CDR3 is CASRPTSGRPYEQYF. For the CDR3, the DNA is TGTGCCAGCAGGCCAACTAGCGGGAGACCTTACGAGCAGTACTTC.

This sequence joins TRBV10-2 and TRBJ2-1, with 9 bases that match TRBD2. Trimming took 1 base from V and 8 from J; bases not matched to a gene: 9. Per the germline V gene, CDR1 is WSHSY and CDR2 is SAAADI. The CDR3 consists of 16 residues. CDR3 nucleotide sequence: TGCGCCAGCAGTGAGTTTGGTAGCGGGAGTGCGGATGAGCAGTTCTTC. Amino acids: CASSEFGSGSADEQFF.

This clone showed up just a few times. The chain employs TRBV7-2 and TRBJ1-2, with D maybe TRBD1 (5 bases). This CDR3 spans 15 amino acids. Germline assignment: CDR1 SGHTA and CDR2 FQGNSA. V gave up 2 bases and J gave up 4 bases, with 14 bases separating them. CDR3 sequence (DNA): TGTGCCAGCAGCTTATCAGGAGACAGCCTCTATGGCTACACCTTC. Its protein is CASSLSGDSLYGYTF.

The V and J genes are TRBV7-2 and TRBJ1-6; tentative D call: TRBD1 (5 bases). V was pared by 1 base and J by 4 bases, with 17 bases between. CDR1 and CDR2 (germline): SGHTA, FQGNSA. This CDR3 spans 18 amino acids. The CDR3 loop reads CASSLVVPGGAYNSPLHF. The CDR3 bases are TGTGCCAGCAGCTTAGTCGTCCCGGGAGGGGCGTATAATTCACCCCTCCACTTT.

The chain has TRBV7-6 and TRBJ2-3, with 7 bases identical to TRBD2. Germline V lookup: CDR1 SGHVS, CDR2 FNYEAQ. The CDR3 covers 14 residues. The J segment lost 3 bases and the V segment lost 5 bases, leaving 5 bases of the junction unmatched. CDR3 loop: CASSTYGGTDTQYF. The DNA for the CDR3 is TGTGCCAGCAGCACTTACGGGGGGACAGATACGCAGTATTTT.

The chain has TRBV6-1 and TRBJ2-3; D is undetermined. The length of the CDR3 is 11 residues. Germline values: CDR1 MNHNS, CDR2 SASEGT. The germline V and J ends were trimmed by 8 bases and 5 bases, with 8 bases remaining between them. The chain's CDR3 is CASQRVDTQYF. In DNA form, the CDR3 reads TGTGCCAGCCAGCGTGTAGATACGCAGTATTTT.

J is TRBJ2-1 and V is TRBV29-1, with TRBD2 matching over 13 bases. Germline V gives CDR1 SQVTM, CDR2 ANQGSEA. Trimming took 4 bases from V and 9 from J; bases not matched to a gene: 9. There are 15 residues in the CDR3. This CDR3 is CSVVYRLAGGVEQFF. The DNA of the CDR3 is TGCAGCGTTGTGTACCGACTAGCGGGGGGAGTTGAGCAGTTCTTC.

CDR3 residues: CASSLAGQSYEQYF. The CDR3 DNA reads TGTGCCAGCAGCTTGGCAGGGCAGTCCTACGAGCAGTACTTC. J is TRBJ2-7 and V is TRBV5-4; possibly TRBD1 for D (5 bases). Germline loops: CDR1 SGHNT, CDR2 YYREEE (reference sequence). The CDR3 consists of 14 residues. V was shortened by 0 bases and J by 1 base, with 8 bases between the two germline ends.

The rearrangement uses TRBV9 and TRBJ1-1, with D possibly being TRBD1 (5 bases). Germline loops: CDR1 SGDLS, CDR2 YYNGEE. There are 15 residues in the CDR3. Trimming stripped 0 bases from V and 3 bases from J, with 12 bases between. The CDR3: CASSVESGSDTEAFF. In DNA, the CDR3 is TGTGCCAGCAGCGTAGAATCAGGGTCGGACACTGAAGCTTTCTTT. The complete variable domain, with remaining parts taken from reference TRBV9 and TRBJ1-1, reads DSGVTQTPKHLITATGQRVTLRCSPRSGDLSVYWYQQSLDQGLQFLIQYYNGEERAKGNILERFSAQQFPDLHSELNLSSLELGDSALYFCASSVESGSDTEAFFGQGTRLTVV.

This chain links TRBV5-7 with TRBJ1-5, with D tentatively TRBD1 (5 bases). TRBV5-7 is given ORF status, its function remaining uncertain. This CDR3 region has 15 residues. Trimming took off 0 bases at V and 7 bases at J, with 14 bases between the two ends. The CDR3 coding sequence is TGTGCCAGCAGCTTGGGAGGAGGGACGGAGCAGCCCCAGCATTTT. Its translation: CASSLGGGTEQPQHF.

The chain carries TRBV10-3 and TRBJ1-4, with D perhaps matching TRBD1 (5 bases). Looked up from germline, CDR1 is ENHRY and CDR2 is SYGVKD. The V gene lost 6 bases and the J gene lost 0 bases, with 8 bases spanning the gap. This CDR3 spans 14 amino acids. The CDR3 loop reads CAISPGATNEKLFF. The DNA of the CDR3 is TGTGCCATCAGCCCGGGGGCAACTAATGAAAAACTGTTTTTT.

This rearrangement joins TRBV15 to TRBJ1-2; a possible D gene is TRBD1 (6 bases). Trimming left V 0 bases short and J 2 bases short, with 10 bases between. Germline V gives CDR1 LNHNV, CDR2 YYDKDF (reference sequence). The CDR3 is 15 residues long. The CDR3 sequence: CATSRDTGLNYGYTF. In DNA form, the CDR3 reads TGTGCCACCAGCAGAGATACAGGGTTAAACTATGGCTACACCTTC.

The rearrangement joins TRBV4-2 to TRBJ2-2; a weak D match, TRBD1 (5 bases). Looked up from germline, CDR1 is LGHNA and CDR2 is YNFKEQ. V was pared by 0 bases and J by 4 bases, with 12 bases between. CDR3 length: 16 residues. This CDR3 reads CASSQDYRTITGELFF. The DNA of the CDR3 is TGTGCCAGCAGCCAAGATTACAGGACCATCACCGGGGAGCTGTTTTTT.

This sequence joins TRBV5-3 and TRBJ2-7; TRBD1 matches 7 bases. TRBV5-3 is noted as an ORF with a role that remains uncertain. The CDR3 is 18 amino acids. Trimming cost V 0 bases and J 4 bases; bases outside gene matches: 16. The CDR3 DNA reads TGTGCCAGAAGCTTGGTCCTGAGTAACGGGACAGTATTTTACGAGCAGTACTTC. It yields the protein CARSLVLSNGTVFYEQYF.

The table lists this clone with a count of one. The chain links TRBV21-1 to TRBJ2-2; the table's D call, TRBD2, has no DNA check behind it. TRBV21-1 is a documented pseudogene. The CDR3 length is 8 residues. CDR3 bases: TGTGCCCTCGGGGAGCTGTTTTTT. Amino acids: CALGELFF.

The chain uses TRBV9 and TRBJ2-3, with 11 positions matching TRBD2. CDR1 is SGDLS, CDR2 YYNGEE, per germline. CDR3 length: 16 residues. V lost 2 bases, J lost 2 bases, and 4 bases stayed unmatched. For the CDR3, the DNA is TGTGCCAGCAGCGTTAGCGGGAGGGCCGTCACAGATACGCAGTATTTT. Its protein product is CASSVSGRAVTDTQYF.

CDR3 region: CASTLSGGEKLFF. CDR3 bases: TGTGCCAGCACTCTCAGCGGGGGTGAAAAACTGTTTTTT. The V call is TRBV6-6, the J call TRBJ1-4; maybe TRBD1 (5 bases). Germline CDR1 and CDR2: MNHNY and SVGAGI (reference sequence). The CDR3 is made up of 13 amino acids. The V end was cut by 7 bases, the J end by 7 bases, with 13 bases between.

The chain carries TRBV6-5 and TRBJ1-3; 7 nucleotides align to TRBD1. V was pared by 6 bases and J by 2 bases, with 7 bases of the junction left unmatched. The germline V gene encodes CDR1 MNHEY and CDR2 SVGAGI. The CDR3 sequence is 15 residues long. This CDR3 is CASSSGGTPGNTIYF. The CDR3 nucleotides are TGTGCCAGCAGCTCAGGGGGAACGCCTGGAAACACCATATATTTT.

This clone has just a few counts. CDR3 loop: CASSGGLNTEAFF. The CDR3 nucleotides read TGTGCCAGCAGCGGAGGACTGAACACTGAAGCTTTCTTT. The genes are TRBV5-5 and TRBJ1-1, with D hard to call. This CDR3 region has 13 residues. Per germline, CDR1 SGHKS and CDR2 YYEKEE (reference sequence). The germline V and J ends were trimmed by 4 bases and 0 bases, with 7 bases remaining between them.

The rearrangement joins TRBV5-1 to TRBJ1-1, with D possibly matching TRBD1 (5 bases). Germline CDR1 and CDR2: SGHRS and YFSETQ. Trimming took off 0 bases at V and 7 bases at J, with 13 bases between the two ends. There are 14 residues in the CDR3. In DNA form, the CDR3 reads TGCGCCAGCAGCTTGGCGGGGGGGGAGGGTGAAGCTTTCTTT. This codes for CASSLAGGEGEAFF.

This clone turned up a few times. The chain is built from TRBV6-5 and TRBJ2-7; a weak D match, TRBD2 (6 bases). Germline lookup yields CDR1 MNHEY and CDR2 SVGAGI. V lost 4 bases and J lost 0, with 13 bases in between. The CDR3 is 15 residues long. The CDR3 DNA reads TGTGCCAGCAGTTTGGGACTGTTTCTCTCCTACGAGCAGTACTTC. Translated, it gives CASSLGLFLSYEQYF.

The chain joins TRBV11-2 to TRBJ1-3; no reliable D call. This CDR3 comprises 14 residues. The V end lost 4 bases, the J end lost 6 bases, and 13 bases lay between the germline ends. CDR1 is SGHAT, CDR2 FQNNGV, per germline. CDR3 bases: TGTGCCAGCAGCTCCCTAAAGTGGGCAAACACCATATATTTT. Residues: CASSSLKWANTIYF.

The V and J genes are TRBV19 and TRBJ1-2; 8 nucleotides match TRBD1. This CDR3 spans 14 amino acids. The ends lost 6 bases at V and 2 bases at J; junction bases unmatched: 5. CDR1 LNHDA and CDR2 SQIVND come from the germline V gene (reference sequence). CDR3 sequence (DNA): TGTGCCAGTAGACGACAGGGGCGCAACTATGGCTACACCTTC. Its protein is CASRRQGRNYGYTF.

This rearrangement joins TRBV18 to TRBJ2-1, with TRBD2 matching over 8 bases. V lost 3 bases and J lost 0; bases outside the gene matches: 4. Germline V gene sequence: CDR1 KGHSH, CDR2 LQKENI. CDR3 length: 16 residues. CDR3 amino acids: CASSPSGTRSYNEQFF. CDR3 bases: TGTGCCAGCTCACCTAGCGGGACCCGCTCCTACAATGAGCAGTTCTTC. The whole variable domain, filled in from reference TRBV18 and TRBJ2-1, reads NAGVMQNPRHLVRRRGQEARLRCSPMKGHSHVYWYRQLPEEGLKFMVYLQKENIIDESGMPKERFSAEFPKEGPSILRIQQVVRGDSAAYFCASSPSGTRSYNEQFFGPGTRLTVL.

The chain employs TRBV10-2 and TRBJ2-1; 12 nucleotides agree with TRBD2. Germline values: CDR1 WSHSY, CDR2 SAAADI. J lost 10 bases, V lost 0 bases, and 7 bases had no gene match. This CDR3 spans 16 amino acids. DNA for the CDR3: TGCGCCAGCAGTGAGTCGGTGACTAGCGGGAGATGGGAGCAGTTCTTC. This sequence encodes CASSESVTSGRWEQFF.

In nucleotides, the CDR3 is TGTGCCAGCAGCCCCGCGGGGCGTAATGAAAAACTGTTTTTT. As protein: CASSPAGRNEKLFF. The J gene is TRBJ1-4, the V gene TRBV6-6; TRBD1 is a possible D gene (5 bases). Trimming left V 6 bases short and J 4 bases short, with 12 bases between. The germline V gene encodes CDR1 MNHNY and CDR2 SVGAGI (reference sequence). This CDR3 has 14 residues.

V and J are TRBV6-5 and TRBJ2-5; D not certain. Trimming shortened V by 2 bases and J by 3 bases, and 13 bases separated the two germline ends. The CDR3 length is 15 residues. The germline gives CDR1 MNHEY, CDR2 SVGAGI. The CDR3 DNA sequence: TGTGCCAGCAGTTACAACGTCTCAGACAAAGAGACCCAGTACTTC. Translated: CASSYNVSDKETQYF.

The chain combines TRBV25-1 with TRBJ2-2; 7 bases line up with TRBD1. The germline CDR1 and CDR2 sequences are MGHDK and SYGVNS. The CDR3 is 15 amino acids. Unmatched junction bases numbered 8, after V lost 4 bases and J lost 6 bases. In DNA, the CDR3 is TGTGCCAGCAGTGTGATACAGGGGCGGGCCGGGGAGCTGTTTTTT. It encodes CASSVIQGRAGELFF.

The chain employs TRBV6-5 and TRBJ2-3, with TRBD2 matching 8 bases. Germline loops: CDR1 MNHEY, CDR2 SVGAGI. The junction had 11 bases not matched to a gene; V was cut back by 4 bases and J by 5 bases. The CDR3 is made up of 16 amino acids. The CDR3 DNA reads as TGTGCCAGCAGTTCCCCGGGGACTAGAGAAGGAGATACGCAGTATTTT. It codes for CASSSPGTREGDTQYF.